The next 5 T cell receptor beta chains were all read from a single sample in a study of monozygotic twins with inflammatory bowel disease. TCRdb processed the 5' RACE reads again and assigns one entry to each CDR3 protein, with no DNA. The sample's table shows 110,000 to 150,000 distinct CDR3 sequences. The sample consisted of blood. These receptors were obtained from a human donor with ulcerative colitis or Crohn's disease, or a healthy co-twin of an affected twin (not recorded which).

This chain links TRBV19 with TRBJ1-4; TCRdb selects TRBD1, and the lack of DNA leaves this call unchecked. CDR3 length: 15 amino acids. Germline CDR1 reads LNHDA; CDR2 reads SQIVND (reference sequence). The CDR3 loop is CASSPRQGRNEKLFF.

The chain is built from TRBV7-9 and TRBJ1-2; TCRdb selects TRBD1, and the lack of DNA leaves this call unchecked. Germline V lookup: CDR1 SEHNR, CDR2 FQNEAQ (reference sequence). The CDR3 totals 16 residues. The CDR3 sequence: CASSPGTGVTNYGYTF.

This rearrangement joins TRBV29-1 to TRBJ2-3. CDR3 length: 13 amino acids. The germline gives CDR1 SQVTM, CDR2 ANQGSEA. CDR3 amino acids: CSAGQSSTDTQYF.

V gene TRBV5-1 combines with J gene TRBJ2-7; as DNA is missing, the TRBD1 call by TCRdb cannot be tested. Per germline, CDR1 SGHRS and CDR2 YFSETQ. The CDR3 length is 16 residues. CDR3 residues: CASSLIAGTGYYEQYF. The variable domain in full, with the rest retrieved from reference TRBV5-1 and TRBJ2-7, is KAGVTQTPRYLIKTRGQQVTLSCSPISGHRSVSWYQQTPGQGLQFLFEYFSETQRNKGNFPGRFSGRQFSNSRSEMNVSTLELGDSALYLCASSLIAGTGYYEQYFGPGTRLTVT.

V gene TRBV7-2 combines with J gene TRBJ2-7. CDR3 length: 16 residues. CDR1 and CDR2 from the germline V gene are SGHTA and FQGNSA. The CDR3 sequence is CASSLWIGTSSYEQYF.